These 3 T cell receptor beta chains originate from one sample sequenced in a study of blood T cell repertoires in COVID-19. Some clones are missing from TCRdb's copy, which holds only in-frame ones; the method was immunoSEQ multiplex PCR. The table shows roughly 200,000 clones, with 88% occurring only once. What was sequenced was peripheral blood. Every receptor here comes from a man between 40 and 49 years old with active or convalescent COVID-19.

The chain is built from TRBV2 and TRBJ2-7; the match to TRBD1 covers 9 bases. This CDR3 has 15 amino acids. CDR1 and CDR2 (germline): SNHLY, FYNNEI. J lost 1 base, V lost 6 bases, and 7 bases had no gene match. CDR3 nucleotide sequence: TGTGCCAGCAGCCCTACGGGACAGGGATCCTACGAGCAGTACTTC. Protein sequence: CASSPTGQGSYEQYF. Looking up the rest from reference TRBV2 and TRBJ2-7 gives the full variable domain: EPEVTQTPSHQVTQMGQEVILRCVPISNHLYFYWYRQILGQKVEFLVSFYNNEISEKSEIFDDQFSVERPDGSNFTLKIRSTKLEDSAMYFCASSPTGQGSYEQYFGPGTRLTVT.

This clone was observed once. In DNA, the CDR3 is TGTGCCAGCAGCCCTTCGGGGACAGGACCCTACGAGCAGTACTTC. Its protein is CASSPSGTGPYEQYF. V usage is TRBV11-3 and J usage is TRBJ2-7, with 8 bases aligning to TRBD1. J gave up 2 bases and V 5 bases, and 8 bases lay outside the gene matches. CDR3 length equals 15 residues. Germline assignment: CDR1 SGHNT and CDR2 YENEEA.

The count of this clone is one. This chain connects TRBV2 to TRBJ1-2; 10 nucleotides match TRBD1. V dropped 5 bases and J dropped 8; count of bases not matched to a gene: 11. Germline assignment: CDR1 SNHLY and CDR2 FYNNEI. CDR3 length: 15 amino acids. The CDR3 protein is CASSSTQTGGEGYTF. As DNA, the CDR3 is TGTGCCAGCAGTTCCACCCAGACAGGGGGCGAAGGCTACACCTTC.